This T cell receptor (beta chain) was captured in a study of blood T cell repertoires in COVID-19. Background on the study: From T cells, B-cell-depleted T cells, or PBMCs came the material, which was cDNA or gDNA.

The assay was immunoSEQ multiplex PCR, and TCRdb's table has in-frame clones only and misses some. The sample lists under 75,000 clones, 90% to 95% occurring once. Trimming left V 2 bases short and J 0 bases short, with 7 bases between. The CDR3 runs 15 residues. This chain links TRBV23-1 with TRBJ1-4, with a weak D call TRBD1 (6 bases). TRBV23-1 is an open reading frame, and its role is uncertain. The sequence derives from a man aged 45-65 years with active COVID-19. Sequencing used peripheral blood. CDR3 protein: CASSQGQPTNEKLFF. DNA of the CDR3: TGCGCCAGCAGTCAAGGACAGCCAACTAATGAAAAACTGTTTTTT.